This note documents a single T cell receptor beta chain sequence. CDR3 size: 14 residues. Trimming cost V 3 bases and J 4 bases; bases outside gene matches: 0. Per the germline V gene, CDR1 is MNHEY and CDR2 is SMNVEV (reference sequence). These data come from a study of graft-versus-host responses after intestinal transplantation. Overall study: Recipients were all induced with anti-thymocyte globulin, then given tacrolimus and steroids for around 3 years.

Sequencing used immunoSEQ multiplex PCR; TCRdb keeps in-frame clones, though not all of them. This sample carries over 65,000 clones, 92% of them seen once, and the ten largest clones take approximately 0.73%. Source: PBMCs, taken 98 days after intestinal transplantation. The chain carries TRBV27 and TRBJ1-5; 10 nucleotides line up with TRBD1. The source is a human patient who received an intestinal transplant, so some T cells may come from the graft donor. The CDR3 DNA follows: TGTGCCAGCAGTTTGGACAGGGGGAATCAGCCCCAGCATTTT. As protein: CASSLDRGNQPQHF.